The sequence of this T cell receptor (beta chain) was determined in a study of blood T cell repertoires in COVID-19. The method was immunoSEQ multiplex PCR; TCRdb's version includes in-frame clones alone and lacks a portion of them. The repertoire has nearly 350,000 clones, around 80% of them found once; the top ten carry roughly 3%. The CDR3 has 17 amino acids. V was clipped by 1 base and J by 3 bases, with 19 bases between them. CDR1 is LNHNV, CDR2 YYDKDF, per germline (reference sequence). This clone was detected only once. Specimen: peripheral blood. The TCR sequence derives from a man aged 25 to 40 with active or convalescent COVID-19. This rearrangement joins TRBV15 to TRBJ2-7, with TRBD2 as a possible D gene (6 bases). The CDR3 protein is CATSRVNGGARDYEQYF. The CDR3 DNA follows: TGTGCCACCAGCAGAGTAAATGGAGGGGCCAGAGACTACGAGCAGTACTTC.